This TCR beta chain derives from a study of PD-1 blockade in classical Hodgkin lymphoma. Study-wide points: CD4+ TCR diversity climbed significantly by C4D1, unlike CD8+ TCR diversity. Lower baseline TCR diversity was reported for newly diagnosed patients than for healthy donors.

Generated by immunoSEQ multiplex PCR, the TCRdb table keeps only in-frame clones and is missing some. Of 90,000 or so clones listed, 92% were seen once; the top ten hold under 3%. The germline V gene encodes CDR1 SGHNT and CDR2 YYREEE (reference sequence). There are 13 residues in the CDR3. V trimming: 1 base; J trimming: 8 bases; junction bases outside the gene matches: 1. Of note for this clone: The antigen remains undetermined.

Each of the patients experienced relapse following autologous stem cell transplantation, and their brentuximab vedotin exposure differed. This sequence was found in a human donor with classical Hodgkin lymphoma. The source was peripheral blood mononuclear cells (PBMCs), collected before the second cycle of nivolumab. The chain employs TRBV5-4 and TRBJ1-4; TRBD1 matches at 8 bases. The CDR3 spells CASSLTGGEKLFF. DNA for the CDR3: TGTGCCAGCAGCTTGACAGGGGGGGAAAAACTGTTTTTT.